The 5 T cell receptor beta chains listed next were all sequenced from one sample in a study of read filtering for tumor transcriptome and immune sequencing. The library was built from approximately 400 ng RNA with molecular barcoded adaptors for alpha/delta and beta/gamma chains. TCRdb analysed the reads with MiXCR anew, one entry per CDR3 protein. This table holds around 40,000 distinct CDR3 sequences, approximately 10% found once. Sequencing was done on a sample of a population of CD138-negative cells sorted from bone marrow. The receptors were sampled from a donor aged 40 or over with multiple myeloma.

In this sample, this clonotype turned up many times. The CDR3 DNA reads TGCAGTGCTAGGGGAGGGGGCCAGACCCAGTACTTC. Amino acids: CSARGGGQTQYF. The rearrangement links TRBV20-1 to TRBJ2-5, with D perhaps being TRBD1 or TRBD2 (7 bases each). The CDR3 has 12 amino acids. The germline CDR1 and CDR2 sequences are DFQATT and SNEGSKA (reference sequence). Trimming took 3 bases from V and 6 from J, leaving 11 bases between them.

This clonotype is deemed large. The chain is built from TRBV13 and TRBJ1-1; D is unresolved. Per germline, CDR1 PRHDT and CDR2 FYEKMQ (reference sequence). V dropped 3 bases and J dropped 2 bases, with 7 bases sitting between them. The CDR3 extends over 13 amino acids. The CDR3 DNA reads as TGTGCCAGCAGCTTTTCTTCTAACACTGAAGCTTTCTTT. Residues: CASSFSSNTEAFF.

With regard to this clonotype: A read error is likely, as this CDR3 ends without the conserved phenylalanine or tryptophan. The DNA is left out, because the CDR3 cannot be placed on it with certainty; the CDR3 is given as TCRdb lists it. The V gene is TRBV20-1, the J gene TRBJ2-7; the table's D call, TRBD2, was not checked against the DNA. The germline CDR1 and CDR2 sequences are DFQATT and SNEGSKA (reference sequence). The CDR3 is 15 residues long, counting both termini. The CDR3 sequence: CSAPDLGTSDYEQCL.

There are many counts of this clonotype. The chain combines TRBV7-9 with TRBJ2-1, with a weak D call TRBD1 (6 bases). V lost 4 bases and J lost 3, with 16 bases in between. The CDR3 contains 16 residues. Per germline, CDR1 SEHNR and CDR2 FQNEAQ (reference sequence). The CDR3 protein is CASSSRRAGDYNEQFF. The CDR3 region has the DNA TGTGCCAGCAGCTCCCGGCGGGCAGGGGACTACAATGAGCAGTTCTTC. Complete variable domain (other parts from reference TRBV7-9 and TRBJ2-1): DTGVSQNPRHKITKRGQNVTFRCDPISEHNRLYWYRQTLGQGPEFLTYFQNEAQLEKSRLLSDRFSAERPKGSFSTLEIQRTEQGDSAMYLCASSSRRAGDYNEQFFGPGTRLTVL.

In this sample, this clonotype turned up many times. The junction does not match germline at one end; this may be a read error. This chain connects TRBV6-2 or TRBV6-3 to TRBJ2-1; 10 nucleotides agree with TRBD2. Germline assignment: CDR1 MNHEY and CDR2 SVGEGT. This CDR3 is built from 14 residues. CDR3 nucleotide sequence: TGTGCCAGCAGTTATCTGGCTAGCGGGGGTAATGATGTCTTC. Protein product: CASSYLASGGNDVF.